The rows below give T cell receptor beta chains drawn from one sample of a study of T cells in pancreatic ductal adenocarcinoma. The assay was immunoSEQ multiplex PCR, and TCRdb's table has in-frame clones only and misses some. This sample has around 100,000 clones, with nearly 95% found just once. The sequenced sample consisted of PBMCs. The source is a human donor with pancreatic ductal adenocarcinoma. Both conserved end residues are part of each CDR3. The D gene is left open where the match is weak. Expanded clones get a size class; other rows say once, few or many, or leave the size out.

NA	TRBD2	TRBV6-5	TRBJ2-1	CASRPIAGSDEQFF	TGTGCCAGCAGACCGATAGCGGGATCAGATGAGCAGTTCTTC
once	NA	TRBV6-5	TRBJ1-5	CASRPSGTNQPQHF	TGTGCCAGCAGGCCTTCAGGAACTAATCAGCCCCAGCATTTT
NA	TRBD1	TRBV5-1	TRBJ2-1	CASSLKQGQAYNEQFF	TGCGCCAGCAGCTTGAAGCAGGGACAGGCCTACAATGAGCAGTTCTTC
once	NA	TRBV27	TRBJ2-6	CASSHVDWLQSRANVLTF	TGTGCCAGCAGTCATGTTGACTGGCTACAAAGTCGGGCCAACGTCCTGACTTTC
NA	NA	TRBV19	TRBJ2-1	CASSSLSAGPVENEQFF	TGTGCCAGTAGCTCCCTTAGCGCGGGACCGGTGGAGAATGAGCAGTTCTTC
NA	NA	TRBV4-2	TRBJ1-1	CASSVGRAGNTEAFF	TGTGCCAGCAGCGTTGGCAGGGCTGGAAACACTGAAGCTTTCTTT
NA	NA	TRBV7-2	TRBJ1-1	CASSPGQGRQAFF	TGTGCCAGCAGCCCAGGGCAGGGCCGACAAGCTTTCTTT
NA	TRBD1	TRBV5-1	TRBJ2-5	CASKLRTGVVETQYF	TGCGCCAGCAAATTGAGGACAGGGGTTGTAGAGACCCAGTACTTC
NA	TRBD2	TRBV11-2	TRBJ2-7	CASSREALAAYEQYF	TGTGCCAGCAGTCGAGAGGCCCTAGCGGCCTACGAGCAGTACTTC
NA	TRBD1	TRBV28	TRBJ1-1	CASTLGTATEAFF	TGTGCCAGCACGCTGGGGACAGCCACTGAAGCTTTCTTT
NA	TRBD2	TRBV7-9	TRBJ2-5	CASRTSGRAVTQYF	TGTGCCAGCAGGACTAGCGGGAGGGCCGTGACCCAGTACTTC
NA	NA	TRBV28	TRBJ2-5	CASSSFSGGETQYF	TGTGCCAGCAGTTCTTTCTCGGGTGGCGAGACCCAGTACTTC
NA	NA	TRBV6-5	TRBJ2-5	CASSYDRERETQYF	TGTGCCAGCAGTTACGATCGGGAGCGCGAGACCCAGTACTTC
NA	TRBD1	TRBV10-2	TRBJ2-2	CASGHPGTANTGELFF	TGCGCCAGCGGACACCCCGGGACAGCGAACACCGGGGAGCTGTTTTTT
NA	TRBD1	TRBV6-6	TRBJ2-7	CASSHWTGVSYEQYF	TGTGCCAGCAGTCATTGGACAGGAGTCTCCTACGAGCAGTACTTC
NA	TRBD2	TRBV7-6	TRBJ2-3	CASSPPGSGATDTQYF	TGTGCCAGCAGCCCCCCGGGGAGCGGGGCCACAGATACGCAGTATTTT
NA	NA	TRBV28	TRBJ1-1	CASSTDGEGGTEAFF	TGTGCCAGCAGCACGGACGGGGAGGGGGGGACTGAAGCTTTCTTT
NA	TRBD1	TRBV30	TRBJ1-1	CAWGLRDRVYTEAFF	TGTGCCTGGGGCCTCCGGGACAGAGTTTACACTGAAGCTTTCTTT
NA	NA	TRBV4-1	TRBJ2-1	CASSQGTPGVGEQFF	TGCGCCAGCAGCCAAGGGACTCCGGGAGTAGGTGAGCAGTTCTTC
NA	NA	TRBV10-3	TRBJ1-1	CATRGGRNTEAFF	TGTGCCACCCGGGGGGGCCGAAACACTGAAGCTTTCTTT
NA	NA	TRBV28	TRBJ1-2	CASSFLADSTRGYTF	TGTGCCAGCAGTTTCCTTGCCGACTCCACGCGGGGCTACACCTTC
NA	NA	TRBV5-4	TRBJ1-1	CASSGVAGMNTEAFF	TGTGCCAGCAGCGGAGTGGCGGGAATGAACACTGAAGCTTTCTTT
NA	NA	TRBV20-1	TRBJ2-7	CSASRTAEQYF	TGCAGTGCTAGTAGGACAGCCGAGCAGTACTTC
few	NA	TRBV15	TRBJ2-7	CATSRVQAADEQYF	TGTGCCACCAGCAGAGTCCAGGCCGCCGACGAGCAGTACTTC
NA	NA	TRBV4-1	TRBJ1-3	CASSQGSVWGAGNTIYF	TGCGCCAGCAGCCAAGGATCGGTTTGGGGGGCTGGAAACACCATATATTTT
NA	TRBD2	TRBV19	TRBJ2-5	CASSTGTRYSGETQYF	TGTGCCAGTAGTACCGGGACTAGGTATTCAGGGGAGACCCAGTACTTC